This T cell receptor beta chain is from a study of T cells after yellow fever vaccination. The CDR3 length is 11 residues. The germline V and J ends were trimmed by 4 bases and 10 bases, with 8 bases remaining between them. Germline CDR1 reads LGHNT; CDR2 reads FRNRAP. TCRdb re-derived calls from the 5' RACE reads in MiXCR, one entry per CDR3 protein. In the table there are about 340,000 distinct CDR3 sequences, approximately 12% of which are singletons. This clonotype was observed a handful of times. This rearrangement joins TRBV12-5 to TRBJ2-1; no clear D. Sample: CD4+ T cells sorted from PBMCs, taken 15 days after the yellow fever booster vaccination. This receptor was obtained from a man aged 18 to 30 who received the YFV17D yellow fever vaccine. CDR3 protein: CASGYLHEQFF. The CDR3 bases are TGTGCTAGTGGTTATCTCCACGAGCAGTTCTTC.